The 5 T cell receptor beta chains presented below share a single source sample, sequenced in a study of T cells after posttransplantation cyclophosphamide. Assay: immunoSEQ multiplex PCR; the TCRdb copy retains only in-frame clones and omits some. The repertoire consists of some 43,000 clones, none detected only once. The sample was PBMCs. All receptors come from a man aged 35 to 55 in good health, CMV-negative, and a related stem cell transplant donor.

This clone was seen many times. The chain combines TRBV28 with TRBJ2-7; possible D gene TRBD1, 6 bases. The CDR3 has 15 amino acids. V was pared by 2 bases and J by 2 bases, with 13 bases between. Per the germline V gene, CDR1 is MDHEN and CDR2 is SYDVKM. As DNA, the CDR3 is TGTGCCAGCAGTTTAGGGGGCCCGTTCGCCTACGAGCAGTACTTC. Translating gives CASSLGGPFAYEQYF.

This clone was detected ten times or more. This rearrangement joins TRBV30 to TRBJ2-3; D is undetermined. The germline V gene encodes CDR1 GTSNPN and CDR2 SVGIG (reference sequence). The CDR3 covers 14 residues. V was shortened by 0 bases and J by 8 bases, with 15 bases between the two germline ends. For the CDR3, the DNA is TGTGCCTGGAGTGTAACTTCCTTTATGTCTACGCAGTATTTT. Its protein is CAWSVTSFMSTQYF.

At least ten counts were recorded for this clone. The chain carries TRBV6-1 and TRBJ1-5; 10 bases align to TRBD1. Germline trimming cut 11 bases from V and 4 bases from J; bases unmatched to any gene: 11. CDR1 and CDR2 from the germline V gene are MNHNS and SASEGT. CDR3 length: 15 amino acids. CDR3 DNA sequence: TGTGCCGGAGGGCAGGACAGGGGGTCGAATCAGCCCCAGCATTTT. This encodes CAGGQDRGSNQPQHF.

The sample holds many counts of this clone. The genes are TRBV28 and TRBJ2-7; 7 nucleotides line up with TRBD2. The CDR3 runs 12 residues. V gave up 6 bases and J gave up 2 bases; unmatched junction bases: 1. Germline V CDR1 and CDR2: MDHEN, SYDVKM. CDR3 amino acids: CASRTSTYEQYF. Here the CDR3 DNA reads TGTGCCAGCAGGACTAGCACCTACGAGCAGTACTTC.

This clone was counted many times. The chain employs TRBV6-6 and TRBJ2-1, with D possibly matching TRBD1 (5 bases). The CDR3 loop spans 14 amino acids. Germline CDR1 is MNHNY and CDR2 is SVGAGI (reference sequence). V shed 5 bases and J shed 7 bases, with 15 bases lying between them. DNA of the CDR3: TGTGCCAGCAGTAAATACAAGGGGCCTAATGAGCAGTTCTTC. Translating gives CASSKYKGPNEQFF.